The T cell receptor beta chain described here comes from a study of blood T cell repertoires in COVID-19. Looking at the study overall: Specimens from acute and convalescent COVID-19 originated in the United States, Italy and Spain.

TCRdb's table, derived via immunoSEQ multiplex PCR, lists solely in-frame clones and lacks some. The data show 270,000 or so clones, 65% to 85% seen once. The CDR3 is 17 residues long. The V gene end was trimmed by 3 bases and the J gene end by 4 bases; junction bases not matched to a gene: 11. Germline CDR1 is SGHRS and CDR2 is YFSETQ. The clonotype comes from a human donor with COVID-19, enrolled during active disease. The donor label of this sample is uncertain. The J gene is TRBJ2-2, the V gene TRBV5-1; TRBD1 aligns across 8 bases. What was sequenced was peripheral blood. The CDR3 here is CASSYRDRTLGTGELFF. In nucleotides, the CDR3 is TGCGCCAGCAGCTACCGGGACAGGACTTTGGGCACCGGGGAGCTGTTTTTT.